The clone carrying this TCR beta chain was counted only a few times. The antigen remains unidentified. Repertoires were generated with immunoSEQ multiplex PCR, while TCRdb's copy carries only in-frame clones and drops some. This repertoire shows roughly 12,000 clones, roughly 1.9% found once; its top ten account for 15% to 17%. The data were obtained in a study of T cells after posttransplantation cyclophosphamide. The study, taken as a whole, reports: Blood and skin or GI T cell repertoires showed limited TRB overlap. Donor CD8+ memory clones often dominated recipient blood repertoires at later times.

Treatment was busulfan-fludarabine conditioning, a marrow graft, and cyclophosphamide on days +3 and +4. The sequences come from PBMCs, collected after allogeneic stem cell transplant with posttransplant cyclophosphamide. The receptor was isolated from a young adult male patient who received an allogeneic stem cell transplant from a related donor, was CMV-positive, and had no GVHD. The T cells may partly be graft donor cells.

The CDR3 protein is CASSLGTSDEQYF. The CDR3 bases are TGCGCCAGCAGCCTCGGGACATCAGACGAGCAGTACTTC. J is TRBJ2-7 and V is TRBV4-1; D possibly corresponds to TRBD1 (6 bases). CDR3 length: 13 residues. V shed 4 bases and J shed 5 bases, with 12 bases lying between them. Germline loops: CDR1 MGHRA, CDR2 YSYEKL.